The 21 T cell receptor beta chains below all came from one sample that was sequenced in a study of T cell repertoires in cytomegalovirus infection. Each CDR3 protein is one row after TCRdb ran MiXCR on the reads. The sample holds approximately 180,000 distinct CDR3 sequences, 17% seen once. Sequenced sample: CD8+ T cells from PBMCs. These TCRs come from a human donor in good health (CMV status not recorded). Some clones in this sample may be carry-over from other donors' samples.

The chain carries TRBV25-1 and TRBJ1-1, with 10 nucleotides matching TRBD1. CDR3 length: 14 amino acids. In germline, CDR1 is MGHDK, CDR2 SYGVNS. V trimming: 6 bases; J trimming: 1 base; junction bases outside the gene matches: 2. In DNA, the CDR3 is TGTGCCAGCAGCTGGACAGGGGGGAACACTGAAGCTTTCTTT. Translating it yields CASSWTGGNTEAFF.

The V and J genes are TRBV12-3 or TRBV12-4 and TRBJ2-3, with a possible D match to TRBD2 (6 bases). CDR3 length equals 14 residues. Between the trimmed V and J ends, which lost 7 bases and 0 bases, there was a span of 11 bases. The CDR3 region has the DNA TGTGCCAGCAATATAGCGGTGAGCACAGATACGCAGTATTTT. Translating gives CASNIAVSTDTQYF.

The sample holds a few counts of this clonotype. The chain joins TRBV12-3 or TRBV12-4 to TRBJ1-1; D ambiguous. V shed 7 bases and J shed 2 bases, with 8 bases lying between them. CDR3 size: 12 residues. For the CDR3, the DNA is TGTGCCAGCATGTGGGGTAACACTGAAGCTTTCTTT. Translating gives CASMWGNTEAFF.

The chain combines TRBV6-2 or TRBV6-3 with TRBJ1-5; D call uncertain. V gave up 6 bases and J gave up 7 bases, with 16 bases separating them. Germline CDR1 MNHEY, CDR2 SVGEGT. This CDR3 region has 14 residues. The CDR3 nucleotides are TGTGCCAGCAGCCTGGACCGCGGTGGGCAGCCCCAGCATTTT. Translating gives CASSLDRGGQPQHF.

This clonotype came up a few times. One junction end disagrees with the germline gene, perhaps due to a read error. The V call is TRBV7-9, the J call TRBJ1-1, with D unresolved. The CDR3 covers 14 residues. Germline lookup yields CDR1 SEHNR and CDR2 FQNEAQ (reference sequence). This chain's CDR3 is CTSSPLRAHTEAFF. CDR3 in DNA: TGTACCAGCAGCCCCCTTCGGGCCCACACTGAAGCTTTCTTT.

The chain recombines TRBV5-1 with TRBJ2-7; 7 bases are a match to TRBD1. The germline CDR1 and CDR2 sequences are SGHRS and YFSETQ. CDR3 size: 14 residues. J lost 1 base, V lost 6 bases, and 7 bases had no gene match. The CDR3 DNA is TGCGCCAGCACCCCGGGACAGAAATCCTACGAGCAGTACTTC. This translates into CASTPGQKSYEQYF.

The chain combines TRBV6-1 with TRBJ1-1; the D gene is possibly TRBD1 (5 bases). The CDR3 has 17 amino acids. V shed 2 bases and J shed 1 base, with 17 bases lying between them. CDR1 is MNHNS and CDR2 is SASEGT in the germline V gene. In DNA form, the CDR3 reads TGTGCCAGCAGTGAATATATTAAGGGGTCCGCGAACACTGAAGCTTTCTTT. Its protein product is CASSEYIKGSANTEAFF.

This clonotype was counted only a few times. This chain connects TRBV7-2 to TRBJ2-2; D gene ambiguous. The CDR3 has 16 amino acids. Germline V gives CDR1 SGHTA, CDR2 FQGNSA. V was trimmed by 5 bases and J by 1 base, leaving 14 bases between them. Here the CDR3 DNA reads TGTGCCAGCAGCGACCAGAGTAAAGGGAACACCGGGGAGCTGTTTTTT. As protein: CASSDQSKGNTGELFF.

This clonotype appeared a few times. V and J are TRBV29-1 and TRBJ2-7, with TRBD2 identical over 13 bases. Germline values: CDR1 SQVTM, CDR2 ANQGSEA. This CDR3 contains 15 residues. V was pared by 6 bases and J by 0 bases, with 5 bases of the junction left unmatched. The CDR3 region is CSVGLAGAPSYEQYF. The CDR3 DNA follows: TGCAGCGTCGGACTAGCGGGGGCTCCCTCCTACGAGCAGTACTTC.

The V call is TRBV28, the J call TRBJ2-7; tentatively, D is TRBD1 or TRBD2 (6 bases each). Trimming took off 3 bases at V and 6 bases at J, with 15 bases between the two ends. Germline V gives CDR1 MDHEN, CDR2 SYDVKM. The CDR3 length is 14 residues. The CDR3 bases are TGTGCCAGCAGTTTTGATGCCAGGGGAGGCGAGCAGTACTTC. Translation gives CASSFDARGGEQYF.

This clonotype was recorded a few times. V and J are TRBV7-9 and TRBJ1-1; TRBD1 is a possible D gene (5 bases). Trimming stripped 1 base from V and 8 bases from J, with 11 bases between. Germline CDR1 and CDR2: SEHNR and FQNEAQ (reference sequence). This CDR3 spans 13 amino acids. CDR3: CASSLEWAGEAFF. The CDR3 nucleotides read TGTGCCAGCAGCTTAGAGTGGGCAGGGGAAGCTTTCTTT.

This rearrangement joins TRBV14 to TRBJ2-2; 7 positions agree with TRBD1. This CDR3 region has 17 residues. The V gene's germline CDR1 is SGHDN and CDR2 FVKESK. Germline trimming cut 5 bases from V and 0 bases from J; bases unmatched to any gene: 9. The CDR3 nucleotides are TGTGCCAGCAGCTCCTACGACAGGGACCCGAACACCGGGGAGCTGTTTTTT. Translation gives CASSSYDRDPNTGELFF.

This clonotype was recorded a few times. The chain employs TRBV7-8 and TRBJ2-7; the D is unclear. Trimming shortened V by 2 bases and J by 1 base, and 6 bases separated the two germline ends. The CDR3 covers 13 residues. The germline gives CDR1 SGHVS, CDR2 FQNEAQ. The CDR3 coding sequence is TGTGCCAGCAGCTTACGGACGTCCTACGAGCAGTACTTC. Its translation: CASSLRTSYEQYF.

A few counts support this clonotype. The V call is TRBV7-2, the J call TRBJ2-7, with TRBD2 matching over 12 bases. V shed 4 bases, J shed 7 bases, and the junction held 5 bases outside the gene matches. The CDR3 extends over 14 amino acids. Germline loops: CDR1 SGHTA, CDR2 FQGNSA. CDR3 nucleotides: TGTGCCAGCAGCTCTAGCGGGGGGGCGAGGGAGCAGTACTTC. This gives the protein CASSSSGGAREQYF.

V gene TRBV6-2 or TRBV6-3 combines with J gene TRBJ1-1; 9 nucleotides match TRBD1. After removal of 5 bases from V and 7 bases from J, the junction contained 11 bases not matched to a gene. This CDR3 has 15 amino acids. The germline V gene encodes CDR1 MNHEY and CDR2 SVGEGT. The CDR3 coding sequence is TGTGCCAGCAGTGACCGGGACAGGGTATTTCTTGAAGCTTTCTTT. Translation: CASSDRDRVFLEAFF.

This clonotype was seen only a few times. The chain employs TRBV6-2 or TRBV6-3 and TRBJ1-2; 9 nucleotides match TRBD1. V lost 0 bases to trimming and J lost 3 bases; unmatched junction nucleotides: 5. CDR1 and CDR2 from the germline V gene are MNHEY and SVGEGT. The length of the CDR3 is 16 residues. As DNA, the CDR3 is TGTGCCAGCAGTTACTCCCGGGACAGGGCCGACTATGGCTACACCTTC. Encoded protein: CASSYSRDRADYGYTF.

This clonotype was detected only a few times. This rearrangement joins TRBV7-3 to TRBJ2-1, with 7 bases lining up with TRBD2. Germline trimming cut 2 bases from V and 0 bases from J; bases unmatched to any gene: 7. Germline CDR1 and CDR2: SGHTA and FQGTGA. The CDR3 is 17 residues long. In DNA form, the CDR3 reads TGTGCCAGCAGCTTACGGAGCGGGGTTAGCTCCTACAATGAGCAGTTCTTC. Translating it yields CASSLRSGVSSYNEQFF.

This clonotype was seen repeatedly, ten times or more. The gene calls are TRBV12-3 or TRBV12-4 and TRBJ1-1; 7 nucleotides agree with TRBD1. With V trimmed by 4 bases and J by 0 bases, 2 bases remained unmatched. The CDR3 length is 14 residues. CDR3: CASSSGGMNTEAFF. The DNA of the CDR3 is TGTGCCAGCAGTTCAGGGGGGATGAACACTGAAGCTTTCTTT.

The chain couples TRBV7-2 to TRBJ2-1; D unresolved. This CDR3 is 13 amino acids long. Germline-derived CDR1 and CDR2 are SGHTA and FQGNSA. Trimming cost V 3 bases and J 7 bases, with 10 bases left between them. CDR3 bases: TGTGCCAGCAGCTTGTTTGCATGGAATGAGCAGTTCTTC. Amino acid sequence: CASSLFAWNEQFF.

The chain uses TRBV6-2 or TRBV6-3 and TRBJ2-7; D unclear. The CDR3 runs to 13 residues. Germline V gene data show CDR1 as MNHEY and CDR2 as SVGEGT. V was pared by 5 bases and J by 2 bases, with 10 bases between. CDR3 DNA sequence: TGTGCCAGCAGTGTGAACTCCGCCTACGAGCAGTACTTC. It is translated as CASSVNSAYEQYF.

The rearrangement uses TRBV19 and TRBJ2-7; 8 bases match TRBD1. V shed 6 bases and J 1 base; nucleotides not matched to a gene: 8. Germline CDR1 is LNHDA and CDR2 is SQIVND (reference sequence). There are 15 residues in the CDR3. This CDR3 is CASSHRQGRSYEQYF. DNA for the CDR3: TGTGCCAGTAGCCACAGACAGGGGAGGTCCTACGAGCAGTACTTC.